These 9 T cell receptor delta chains share one sample of origin, sequenced in a study of γδ T cells in repeated Plasmodium falciparum infection. Flow sorting of PBMC yielded separate Vgamma9/Vdelta2+ and Vdelta2-negative gammadelta T cell populations for bulk repertoire analysis. TCRdb re-called the multiplex PCR reads through CATT. The repertoire holds 75,000 to 95,000 delta-chain clones, with roughly 0.98% as singletons. Sequenced sample: gamma-delta T cells from blood. The receptors shown here come from a pool of human donors (malaria-infected and uninfected, not separated).

This clone was seen repeatedly, ten times or more. The rearrangement links TRDV1 to TRDJ1; D is possibly TRDD3 (5 bases). In the absence of a J gene in TCRdb, the DNA was matched to germline to assign it here. CDR3 length equals 19 residues. V lost 1 base to trimming and J lost 4 bases, with 25 bases between them. Germline V gene sequence: CDR1 TSWWSYY, CDR2 QGS. The CDR3 spells CALGEPPPRGGGPLDKLIF. The DNA for the CDR3 is TGTGCTCTTGGGGAACCCCCCCCCCGGGGGGGGGGCCCTCTCGATAAACTCATCTTT.

With respect to this clone: This probably arose from a read error, given a far larger clone one base away. This sample also contains other DNA sequences that code for the same CDR3. The gene calls are TRDV1 and TRDJ1, with TRDD2 as a possible D gene (6 bases). Matching the DNA to germline supplied the J gene, which TCRdb does not give. CDR1 is TSWWSYY and CDR2 is QGS in the germline V gene. V lost 8 bases and J 0 bases, leaving 28 bases between the germline ends. The CDR3 covers 19 residues. The CDR3 region is CALSYRDGRGLQYTDKLIF. In DNA, the CDR3 is TGTGCTCTTTCCTACCGGGATGGTAGGGGGTTACAGTACACCGATAAACTCATCTTT.

This clone was counted a few times. The protein that TCRdb holds for this DNA derives from a much larger clone and differs from the translated DNA at residue 16, which likely indicates a read error; the protein shown here is translated from the DNA. This chain uses TRDV2 with TRDJ1; 9 bases fit TRDD3. The J gene is absent in TCRdb and was assigned here via DNA matching to germline. CDR1 and CDR2 from the germline V gene are GEAIGNYY and EKD. The CDR3 sequence is 20 residues long. The DNA of the CDR3 is TGTGCCTGTGACTCCCCCCCGGGGGATACAAACGCTTTCTACACCAATAAACTCATCTTT. Its translation is CACDSPPGDTNAFYTNKLIF.

This clone has more than one count but fewer than ten. The protein given by TCRdb reflects a much larger clone and differs at residue 16 from this DNA's translation, likely from a read error; the protein shown is the DNA's translation. The CDR3 DNA is TGTGCTCTTGGGGAAGTGATCGGGGGGATACAGTACACCGATAAACCCATCTTT. It is translated as CALGEVIGGIQYTDKPIF. The V gene was identified as TRDV1, while no J gene was called; the table names TRDD3, a call not compared with the DNA. CDR3 length: 18 amino acids. Germline V CDR1 and CDR2: TSWWSYY, QGS.

Concerning this clone itself: TCRdb pairs this DNA with a much larger clone's protein that differs at residue 2, likely a read error; the protein shown was translated from the DNA. This chain links TRDV1 with TRDJ1; 7 nucleotides line up with TRDD3. The CDR3 length is 15 residues. Germline CDR1 TSWWSYY, CDR2 QGS. The CDR3 here is CSLGSSGGSTDKLIF. The CDR3 DNA sequence: TGTTCTCTTGGGTCGTCCGGGGGATCTACCGATAAACTCATCTTT.

To note about this clone: A read error likely explains why the TCRdb protein, taken from a much larger clone, differs from this DNA's translation at residue 16; the protein shown is translated from the DNA. The chain uses TRDV1 and TRDJ1; D unresolved. Germline lookup yields CDR1 TSWWSYY and CDR2 QGS. The CDR3 covers 22 residues. V was trimmed by 0 bases and J by 0 bases, leaving 29 bases between them. CDR3 sequence reads: CALGELKPNPKGPAQDTDKLIF. The DNA for the CDR3 is TGTGCTCTTGGGGAACTCAAACCAAACCCGAAGGGACCCGCACAGGACACCGATAAACTCATCTTT.

As regards this clone: A read error likely explains this, since a far larger clone differs by one base. This same CDR3 is encoded by further DNA sequences in the sample. CDR3 amino acids: CACDSLLGGPGYTDKLIF. Written as DNA, the CDR3 is TGTGCCTGTGACTCCCTGCTGGGGGGTCCCGGGTACACCGATAAACTCATCTTT. The V call is TRDV2, the J call TRDJ1; 7 nucleotides line up with TRDD3. The J gene, left out of TCRdb, was set here by checking the DNA against germline. Germline values: CDR1 GEAIGNYY, CDR2 EKD. V gave up 3 bases and J gave up 0 bases; unmatched junction bases: 15. The CDR3 is made up of 18 amino acids.

Points on this clone: This likely reflects a read error, since a far larger clone is one base away. Within the sample, other DNA sequences also encode this same CDR3. The V call is TRDV1, the J call TRDJ4; 13 nucleotides align to TRDD3. The J gene, left out of TCRdb, was set here by checking the DNA against germline. The CDR3 sequence is 22 residues long. Germline values: CDR1 TSWWSYY, CDR2 QGS. The DNA of the CDR3 is TGTGCTCTCGGGGAACTATTACACCACCACGCTGTACTGGGGGATACGCCGGGACCCCTGATCTTT. It yields the protein CALGELLHHHAVLGDTPGPLIF.

This clone was recorded many times. The rearrangement joins TRDV1 to TRDJ1, with 11 positions matching TRDD3. V dropped 5 bases and J dropped 1; count of bases not matched to a gene: 33. Germline values: CDR1 TSWWSYY, CDR2 QGS. The CDR3 runs 25 residues. This chain's CDR3 is CALGTPWSYDTLGDIMGSVTDKLIF. The CDR3 bases are TGTGCTCTTGGGACCCCCTGGTCCTACGATACACTGGGGGATATTATGGGATCGGTCACCGATAAACTCATCTTT.